This T cell receptor (beta chain) was recorded in a study of patients and donors after allogeneic stem cell transplantation. TCRdb itself ran the RT-PCR reads through MiXCR, one entry per CDR3 protein. The sample records some 90,000 distinct CDR3 sequences, about 48% being singletons. This sequence was found in a human donor who was either an allogeneic HSCT recipient or a stem cell or donor lymphocyte infusion donor (not recorded which). It is not recorded whose cells these are; they may come from a transplant donor. The sample comprised blood, either unsorted or a sorted T cell fraction (not recorded which).

The CDR3 bases are TGTGCCAGCAGTTACCGAACCGGGACAGAAAATAATGGCTACACCTTC. Protein sequence: CASSYRTGTENNGYTF. The chain recombines TRBV6-5 with TRBJ1-2; 7 bases line up with TRBD1. V lost 2 bases and J lost 6; bases outside the gene matches: 12. CDR3 size: 16 residues. Per the germline V gene, CDR1 is MNHEY and CDR2 is SVGAGI.